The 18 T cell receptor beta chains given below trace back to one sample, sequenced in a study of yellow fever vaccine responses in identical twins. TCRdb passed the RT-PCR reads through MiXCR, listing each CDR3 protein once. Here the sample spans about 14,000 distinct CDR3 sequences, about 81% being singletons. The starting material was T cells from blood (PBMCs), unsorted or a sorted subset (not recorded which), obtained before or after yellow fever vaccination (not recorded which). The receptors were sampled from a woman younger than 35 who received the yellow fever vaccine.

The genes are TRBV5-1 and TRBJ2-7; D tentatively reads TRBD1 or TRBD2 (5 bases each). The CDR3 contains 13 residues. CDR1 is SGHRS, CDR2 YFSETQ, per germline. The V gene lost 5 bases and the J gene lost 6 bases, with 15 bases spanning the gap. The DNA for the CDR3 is TGCGCCAGCAGTGGGGGTAAGCAGGCCGAGCAGTACTTC. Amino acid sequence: CASSGGKQAEQYF.

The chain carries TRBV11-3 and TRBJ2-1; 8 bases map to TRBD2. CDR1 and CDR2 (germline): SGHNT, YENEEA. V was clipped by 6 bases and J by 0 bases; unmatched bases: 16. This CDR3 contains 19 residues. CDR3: CASSPRPPGLGGSYNEQFF. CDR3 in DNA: TGTGCCAGCAGTCCTCGTCCCCCGGGACTAGGCGGCTCCTACAATGAGCAGTTCTTC.

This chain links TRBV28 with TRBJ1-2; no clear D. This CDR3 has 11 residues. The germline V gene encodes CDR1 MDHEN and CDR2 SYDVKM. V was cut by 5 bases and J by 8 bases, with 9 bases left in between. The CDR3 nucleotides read TGTGCCAGCAGTCCTCCCCCGGGCTACACCTTC. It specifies CASSPPPGYTF.

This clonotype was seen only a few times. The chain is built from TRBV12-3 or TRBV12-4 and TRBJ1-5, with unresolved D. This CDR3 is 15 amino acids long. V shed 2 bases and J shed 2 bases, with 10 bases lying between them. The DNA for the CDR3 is TGTGCCAGCAGTTTAAACAACCTGGGCAATCAGCCCCAGCATTTT. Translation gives CASSLNNLGNQPQHF.

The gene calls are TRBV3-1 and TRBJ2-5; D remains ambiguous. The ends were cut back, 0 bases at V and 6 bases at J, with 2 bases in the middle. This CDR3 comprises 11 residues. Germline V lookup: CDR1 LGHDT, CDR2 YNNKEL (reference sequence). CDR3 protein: CASSQDQTQYF. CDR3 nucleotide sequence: TGTGCCAGCAGCCAAGATCAGACCCAGTACTTC.

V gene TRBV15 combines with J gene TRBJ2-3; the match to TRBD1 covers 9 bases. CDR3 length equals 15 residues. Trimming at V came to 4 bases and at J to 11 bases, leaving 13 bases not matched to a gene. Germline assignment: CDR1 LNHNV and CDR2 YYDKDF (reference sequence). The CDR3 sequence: CATSTDRGSRAQQYF. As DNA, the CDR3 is TGTGCCACCAGCACAGACAGGGGGAGTCGGGCCCAGCAGTATTTT.

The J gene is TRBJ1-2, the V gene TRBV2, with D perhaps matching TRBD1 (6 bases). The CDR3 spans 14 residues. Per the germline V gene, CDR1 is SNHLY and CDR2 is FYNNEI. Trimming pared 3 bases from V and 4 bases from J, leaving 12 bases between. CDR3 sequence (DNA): TGTGCCAGCAGTGAGGGGGGCCCGGTCTATGGCTACACCTTC. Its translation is CASSEGGPVYGYTF. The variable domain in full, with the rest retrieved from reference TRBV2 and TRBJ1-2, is EPEVTQTPSHQVTQMGQEVILRCVPISNHLYFYWYRQILGQKVEFLVSFYNNEISEKSEIFDDQFSVERPDGSNFTLKIRSTKLEDSAMYFCASSEGGPVYGYTFGSGTRLTVV.

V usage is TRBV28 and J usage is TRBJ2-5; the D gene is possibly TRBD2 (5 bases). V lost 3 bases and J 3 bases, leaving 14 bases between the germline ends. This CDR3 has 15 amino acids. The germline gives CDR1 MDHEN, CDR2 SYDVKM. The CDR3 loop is CASSLYETTKETQYF. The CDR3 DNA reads TGTGCCAGCAGTTTGTATGAGACTACTAAAGAGACCCAGTACTTC.

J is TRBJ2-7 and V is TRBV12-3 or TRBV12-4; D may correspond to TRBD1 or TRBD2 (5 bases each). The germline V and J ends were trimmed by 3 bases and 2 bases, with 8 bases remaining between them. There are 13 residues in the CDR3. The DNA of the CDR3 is TGTGCCAGCAGTTTTCAGGGAGCCTACGAGCAGTACTTC. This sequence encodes CASSFQGAYEQYF.

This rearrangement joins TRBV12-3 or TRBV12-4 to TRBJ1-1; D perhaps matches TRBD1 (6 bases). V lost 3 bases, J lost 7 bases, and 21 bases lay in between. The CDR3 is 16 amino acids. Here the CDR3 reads CASSFRGGTTIGEAFF. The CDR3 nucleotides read TGTGCCAGCAGTTTTCGGGGGGGCACAACCATTGGTGAAGCTTTCTTT.

CDR3 sequence reads: CASSGSGTGNNEQFF. As DNA, the CDR3 is TGCGCCAGCAGTGGATCCGGGACGGGAAACAATGAGCAGTTCTTC. The V call is TRBV10-1, the J call TRBJ2-1; TRBD1 or TRBD2 may be the D gene (5 bases each). The germline CDR1 and CDR2 sequences are WNHNN and SYGVQD (reference sequence). The CDR3 runs to 15 residues. The V end was cut by 4 bases, the J end by 5 bases, with 15 bases between.

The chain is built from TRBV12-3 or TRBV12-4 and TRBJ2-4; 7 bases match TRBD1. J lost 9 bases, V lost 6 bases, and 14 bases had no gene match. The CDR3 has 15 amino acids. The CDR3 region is CASRGEQGWQGIQYF. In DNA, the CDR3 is TGTGCCAGCAGGGGTGAACAGGGGTGGCAGGGCATTCAGTACTTC.

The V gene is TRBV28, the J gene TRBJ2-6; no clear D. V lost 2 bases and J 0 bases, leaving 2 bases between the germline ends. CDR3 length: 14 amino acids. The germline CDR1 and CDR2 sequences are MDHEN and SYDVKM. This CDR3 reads CASSLLSGANVLTF. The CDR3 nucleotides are TGTGCCAGCAGTTTACTCTCTGGGGCCAACGTCCTGACTTTC.

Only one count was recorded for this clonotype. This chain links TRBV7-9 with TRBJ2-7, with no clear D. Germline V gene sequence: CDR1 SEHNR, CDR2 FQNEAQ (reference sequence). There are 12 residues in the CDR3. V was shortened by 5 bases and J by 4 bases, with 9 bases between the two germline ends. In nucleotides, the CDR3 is TGTGCCAGCAGCGATCCCCGGTACGAGCAGTACTTC. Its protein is CASSDPRYEQYF. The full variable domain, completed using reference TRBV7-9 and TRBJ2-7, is DTGVSQNPRHKITKRGQNVTFRCDPISEHNRLYWYRQTLGQGPEFLTYFQNEAQLEKSRLLSDRFSAERPKGSFSTLEIQRTEQGDSAMYLCASSDPRYEQYFGPGTRLTVT.

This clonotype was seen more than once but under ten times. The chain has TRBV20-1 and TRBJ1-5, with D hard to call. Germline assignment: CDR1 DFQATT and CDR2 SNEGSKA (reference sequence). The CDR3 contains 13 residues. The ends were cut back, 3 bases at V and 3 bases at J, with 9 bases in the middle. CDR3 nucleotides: TGCAGTGCTAGTTCCGGGATCAATCAGCCCCAGCATTTT. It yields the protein CSASSGINQPQHF.

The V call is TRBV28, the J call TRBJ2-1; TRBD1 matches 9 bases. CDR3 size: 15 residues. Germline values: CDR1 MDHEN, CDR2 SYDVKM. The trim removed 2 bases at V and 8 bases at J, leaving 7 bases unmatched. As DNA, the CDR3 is TGTGCCAGCAGTTTACGGGACAGGGATTTCCATGAGCAGTTCTTC. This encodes CASSLRDRDFHEQFF.

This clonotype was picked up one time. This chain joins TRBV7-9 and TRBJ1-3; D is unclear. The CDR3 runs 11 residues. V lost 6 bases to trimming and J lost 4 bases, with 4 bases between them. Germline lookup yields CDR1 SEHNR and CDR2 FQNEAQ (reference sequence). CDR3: CASSSGNTIYF. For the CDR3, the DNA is TGTGCCAGCAGTTCCGGAAACACCATATATTTT.

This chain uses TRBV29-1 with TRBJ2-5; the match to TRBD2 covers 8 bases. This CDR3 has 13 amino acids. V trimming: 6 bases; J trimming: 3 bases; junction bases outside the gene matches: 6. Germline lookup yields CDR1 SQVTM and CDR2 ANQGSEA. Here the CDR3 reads CSVPGLVEETQYF. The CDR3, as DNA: TGCAGCGTGCCGGGACTAGTAGAAGAGACCCAGTACTTC.